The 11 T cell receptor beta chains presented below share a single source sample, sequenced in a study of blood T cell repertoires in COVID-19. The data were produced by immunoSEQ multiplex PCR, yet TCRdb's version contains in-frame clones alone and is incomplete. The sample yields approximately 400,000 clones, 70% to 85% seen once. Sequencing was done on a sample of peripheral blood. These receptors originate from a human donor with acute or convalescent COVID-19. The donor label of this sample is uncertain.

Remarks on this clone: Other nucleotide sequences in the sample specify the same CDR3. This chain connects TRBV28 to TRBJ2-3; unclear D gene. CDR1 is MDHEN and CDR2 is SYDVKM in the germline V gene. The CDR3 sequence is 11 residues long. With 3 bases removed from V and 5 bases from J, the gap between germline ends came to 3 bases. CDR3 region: CASSFRDTQYF. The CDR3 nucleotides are TGTGCCAGCAGTTTCCGAGATACGCAGTATTTT.

CDR3 loop: CTSSRTVEAFF. The CDR3 bases are TGCACCAGCAGCCGGACAGTTGAAGCTTTCTTT. The gene calls are TRBV1 and TRBJ1-1; TRBD1 reflects the table's D call only, with no check against the DNA. TRBV1 is annotated as a pseudogene. This CDR3 is built from 11 residues.

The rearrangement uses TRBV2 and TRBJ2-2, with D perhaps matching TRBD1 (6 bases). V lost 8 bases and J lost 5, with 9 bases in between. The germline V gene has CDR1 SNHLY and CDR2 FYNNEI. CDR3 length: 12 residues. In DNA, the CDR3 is TGTGCCAGCGGACAGAGGACCGGGGAGCTGTTTTTT. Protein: CASGQRTGELFF.

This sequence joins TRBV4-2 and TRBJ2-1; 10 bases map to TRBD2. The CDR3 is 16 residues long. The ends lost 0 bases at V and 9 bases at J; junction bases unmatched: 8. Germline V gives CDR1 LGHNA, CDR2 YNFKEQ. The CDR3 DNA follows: TGTGCCAGCAGCCAAGATAGGGAGCGGGGGGGCCCTGAGCAGTTCTTC. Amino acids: CASSQDRERGGPEQFF.

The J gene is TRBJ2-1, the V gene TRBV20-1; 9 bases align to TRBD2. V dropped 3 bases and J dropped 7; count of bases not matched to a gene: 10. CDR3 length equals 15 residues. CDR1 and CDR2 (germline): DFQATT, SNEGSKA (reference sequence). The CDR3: CSASPVLTSGNEQFF. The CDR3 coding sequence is TGCAGTGCTAGTCCGGTCCTGACTAGCGGTAATGAGCAGTTCTTC.

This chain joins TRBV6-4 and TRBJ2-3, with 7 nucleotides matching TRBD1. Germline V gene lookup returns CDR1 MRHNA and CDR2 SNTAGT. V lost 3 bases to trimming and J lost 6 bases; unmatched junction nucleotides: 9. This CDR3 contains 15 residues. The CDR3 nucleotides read TGTGCCAGCAGTGAATTAGGGGGCGGAGTGGATACGCAGTATTTT. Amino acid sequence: CASSELGGGVDTQYF.

The CDR3 sequence: CASSYPGTENTEAFF. The CDR3 DNA sequence: TGTGCCAGCAGTTACCCCGGTACAGAAAACACTGAAGCTTTCTTT. The chain carries TRBV6-6 and TRBJ1-1; D gene ambiguous. Germline CDR1 reads MNHNY; CDR2 reads SVGAGI (reference sequence). V shed 2 bases and J shed 2 bases, with 12 bases lying between them. There are 15 residues in the CDR3.

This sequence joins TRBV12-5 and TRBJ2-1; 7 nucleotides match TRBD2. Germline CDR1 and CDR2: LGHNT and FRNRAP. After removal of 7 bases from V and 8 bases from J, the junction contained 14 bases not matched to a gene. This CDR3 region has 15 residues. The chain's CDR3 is CASALGRAGADEQFF. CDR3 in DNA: TGTGCTAGTGCCTTGGGTCGGGCGGGAGCGGATGAGCAGTTCTTC. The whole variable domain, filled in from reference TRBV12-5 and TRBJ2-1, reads DARVTQTPRHKVTEMGQEVTMRCQPILGHNTVFWYRQTMMQGLELLAYFRNRAPLDDSGMPKDRFSAEMPDATLATLKIQPSEPRDSAVYFCASALGRAGADEQFFGPGTRLTVL.

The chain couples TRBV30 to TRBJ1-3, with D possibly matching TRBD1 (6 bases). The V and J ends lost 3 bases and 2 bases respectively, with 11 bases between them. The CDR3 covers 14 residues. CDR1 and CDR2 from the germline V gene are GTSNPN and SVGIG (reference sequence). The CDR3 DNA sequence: TGTGCCTGGAGACGTCCAGGGGCTGGAAACACCATATATTTT. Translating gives CAWRRPGAGNTIYF. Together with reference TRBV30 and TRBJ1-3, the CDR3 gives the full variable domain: SQTIHQWPATLVQPVGSPLSLECTVEGTSNPNLYWYRQAAGRGLQLLFYSVGIGQISSEVPQNLSASRPQDRQFILSSKKLLLSDSGFYLCAWRRPGAGNTIYFGEGSWLTVV.

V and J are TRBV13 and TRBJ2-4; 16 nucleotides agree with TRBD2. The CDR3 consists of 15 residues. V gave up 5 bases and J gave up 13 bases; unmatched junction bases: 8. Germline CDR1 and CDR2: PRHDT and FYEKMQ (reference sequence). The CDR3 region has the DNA TGTGCCAGCAGCCCGCCGGGACTAGCGGGGGGGCCCCAGTACTTC. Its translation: CASSPPGLAGGPQYF.

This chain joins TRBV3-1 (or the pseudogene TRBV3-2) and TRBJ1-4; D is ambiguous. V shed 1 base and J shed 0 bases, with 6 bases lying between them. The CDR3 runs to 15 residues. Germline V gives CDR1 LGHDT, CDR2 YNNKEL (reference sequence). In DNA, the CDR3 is TGTGCCAGCAGCCAAGTGTACTCAACTAATGAAAAACTGTTTTTT. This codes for CASSQVYSTNEKLFF.